This TCR beta chain derives from a study of CD4 T cells in relation to SARS-CoV-2 and coronaviruses. Germline lookup yields CDR1 LNHDA and CDR2 SQIVND (reference sequence). The V end was cut by 1 base, the J end by 2 bases, with 18 bases between. CDR3 length: 17 amino acids. TCRdb's table, derived via immunoSEQ multiplex PCR, lists solely in-frame clones and lacks some. In the table there are more than 15,000 clones, roughly 80% of which are singletons. The unexposed donors gave CD4+ T cells in about 2010-2019, prior to COVID-19. The cells were cultured for approximately 10 days before CD4+ T cells were isolated. As for this clone: Its antigen is still unknown.

The clonotype was recovered from a human donor in good health. Specimen: CD4+ T cells from PBMCs, cultured in vitro. This chain uses TRBV19 with TRBJ2-7; a possible D gene is TRBD2 (6 bases). The CDR3 sequence is CASSIGFLGRFTYEQYF. DNA for the CDR3: TGTGCCAGTAGTATAGGGTTTCTGGGGAGGTTCACCTACGAGCAGTACTTC.